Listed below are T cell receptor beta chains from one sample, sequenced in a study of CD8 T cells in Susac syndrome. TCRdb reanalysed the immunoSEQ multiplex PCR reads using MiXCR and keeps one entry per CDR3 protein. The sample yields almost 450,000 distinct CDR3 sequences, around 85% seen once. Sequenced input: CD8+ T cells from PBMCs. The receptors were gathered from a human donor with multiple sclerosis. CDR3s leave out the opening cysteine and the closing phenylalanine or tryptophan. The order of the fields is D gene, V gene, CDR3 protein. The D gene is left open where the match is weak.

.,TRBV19,ASSIDREEQTLYGYT
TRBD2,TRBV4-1,ASSVHLAGGYNEQF
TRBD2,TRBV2,ASKGSGSGELF
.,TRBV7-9,ASSTRQEADTEAF
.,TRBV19,ASRVMETQRHEQF
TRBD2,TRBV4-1,ASRQAGDHNEQF
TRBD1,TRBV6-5,ASSYSRQGAISYEQY
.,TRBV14,ASSHCLHPYNEQF
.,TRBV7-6,ASSLYGYEQY
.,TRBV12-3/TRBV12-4,ASSLGGVYEQY
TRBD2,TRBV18,ASSPRTSVDTQY
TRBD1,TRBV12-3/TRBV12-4,ASSFLGQGPNTGEPF
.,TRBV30,AWSRGLNEKLF
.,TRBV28,ASRNGDGNLYSNQPQH
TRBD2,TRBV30,AWSAVGTSLETQY
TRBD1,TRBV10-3,AISPGTETDTQY
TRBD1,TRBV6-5,ASRATGGGTEAF
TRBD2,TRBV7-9,ASSLARGLATSTDTQY
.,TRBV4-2,ASSPGTGESDTQY
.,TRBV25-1,ASSARAPQETQY
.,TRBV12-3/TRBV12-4,ASSLAAGRETQY
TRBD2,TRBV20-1,SARLAGVVQGDTQY
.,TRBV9,ASSVEGLQSYNEQF
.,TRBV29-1,SVEPLRGGEGTQY
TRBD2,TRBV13,ASSSGLAGWFDEQF
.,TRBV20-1,SARGTPDSNRYNEQF
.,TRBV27,ASSFIPSYEQY
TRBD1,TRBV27,ASSSGTGIEAF
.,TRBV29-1,SVEDRGRSTDTQY
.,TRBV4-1,ASSQDLGRVSAKNIQY
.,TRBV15,ATSTRPDNEQF
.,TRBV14,ASSNKTGINTEAF
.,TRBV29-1,SVTGFGSYEQY
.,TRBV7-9,ASSSWTGVDTQY
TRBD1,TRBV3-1,ASSPPTGGLTGELF
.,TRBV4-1,ASSPWTSNYGYT
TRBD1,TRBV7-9,ASTSPGQRQETQY
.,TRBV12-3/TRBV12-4,ASSQGLESSGELF
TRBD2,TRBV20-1,SARDPTSASSYNEQF
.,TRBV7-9,ASSSRETGGELF
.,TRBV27,ASSPAPGSYGYT
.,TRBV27,ASKLYNSPLH
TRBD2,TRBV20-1,SARDRAGTSTDTQY
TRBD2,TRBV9,ASSVEPSGGTGELF
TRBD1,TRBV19,ASATGVDTEAF
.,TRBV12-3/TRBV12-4,ASSFQFEAGNTIY
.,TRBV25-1,ASSEPGDPTDTQY
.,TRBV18,ASSQGINTEAF
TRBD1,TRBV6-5,ASSYSISGGVEQY
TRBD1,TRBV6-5,ASRRDSGGYT
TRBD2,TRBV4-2,ASSQDSAGGPRDTQY
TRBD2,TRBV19,ASSILPGGGNEQF
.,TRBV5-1,ASSSKGLGGETQY
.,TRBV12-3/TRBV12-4,ASRGDSGANVLT
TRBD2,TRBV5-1,ASSLLGAGDYEQY